This T cell receptor beta chain was found in a study of metastatic and nonmetastatic thyroid tumors. On the study more broadly: Where malignant and benign thyroid patients were concerned, repertoires were compared across blood and tumor or nodule tissue.

In its sample, this clone was seen a few times. The target antigen is unknown. Patients underwent thyroid surgery, and none had received any treatment before it. TCRdb re-called the PCR reads via MiXCR. This repertoire shows about 15,000 clones, approximately 19% found once; its top ten account for 13%. Whole-study findings and limits: Compared with benign nodules, malignant thyroid tumors were reported to have significantly higher TCR beta diversity in both blood and tumor.

The germline CDR1 and CDR2 sequences are SNHLY and FYNNEI. Deletions cut 4 bases from V and 8 bases from J, with 14 bases between. This CDR3 contains 13 residues. This sequence originates from a female donor with papillary thyroid cancer or a benign thyroid nodule (not recorded which). Some clones in this sample may be carry-over from other donors' samples. J is TRBJ1-1 and V is TRBV2, with D maybe TRBD1 (6 bases). The material sequenced was blood. CDR3 DNA: TGTGCCAGCAGTGTAAGTTGGGGGGCCGAAGCTTTCTTT. It yields the protein CASSVSWGAEAFF.